Here is one TCR beta chain with its context. No cognate antigen has been identified for it. Read data end 3 residues before the CDR3 end; the end is taken from the germline J gene. Using the immunoSEQ assay, multiplex PCR amplified TCR beta CDR3 regions from an average of around 1,300 ng of genomic DNA per sample. To correct primer bias, the assay used a complete synthetic TCR repertoire to set an amplification baseline. Amplicons were sequenced on the Illumina platform. The authors' analysis ran thus. Sequence errors were corrected by clustering with frequency ratios and a modified nearest-neighbor algorithm, and the sequences were then analyzed in the immunoSEQ Analyzer using IMGT gene definitions. At each rarefaction depth, TCR richness and evenness were averaged across 20 rarefaction repeats, and any sample with fewer sequences than the depth was left out. Wilcoxon rank sum tests with FDR correction were used to compare relative abundances of V, D and J genes between the groups. An intraclass correlation of approximately 96% for TCR richness and an average of around 80% across 65 to 70 gene segments were obtained from the blinded duplicates. Sourced from immuneACCESS, this table was stored by TCRdb with only in-frame sequences that have V and J called. A share of the clones is absent; for the studies checked, an unresolved V gene accounts for under half, and the remainder has no known explanation. V and J calls and clone size are those listed in that table; D and trimming were worked out from the DNA. This sample's clone table shows approximately 49,000 clones. Around 1.5% of the sample comes from the top ten.

Every participant had a single incident cervical HPV16 infection, and prevalent HPV16 infections were excluded. Cervical HPV DNA was detected with MY09/MY11 PCR, and genotyping was done with dot-blot hybridization. Fifteen mL of heparinized blood were centrifuged, and the buffy coat was aliquoted, frozen at -30°C, then stored at -80°C. Genomic DNA was extracted from buffy coat specimens using QIAGEN kits. As encoded in the germline V gene (reference sequence), CDR1 is DFQATT while CDR2 is SNEGSKA. The CDR3 has 14 amino acids, counting the end cysteine and phenylalanine. The CDR3 was read in part: 33 bases, with the frame set at base 1. For this chain, trimming is 6 bases at the V end and 4 bases at the J end, and the number of junction bases without a gene match is 5. This record belongs to a study of T cells in women clearing cervical HPV infection (dated by TCRdb to 2016 to 2019). About the investigation overall: The cases were about 27 women with histologically confirmed HPV16-related CIN3 or worse, and 2 of these cases were invasive cancers. Cases were matched to controls by age within five years and by the year the sample was collected. HLA typing was available for only a few women, so HLA type could not be excluded as a confounder. Case blood was taken at the visit when the lesion was first identified, whereas control blood was taken when infection was no longer detected. Among cases, blood sampling occurred a median of about 150 days after lesion detection, with an interquartile range of 90 to 200 days. In the parent cohort, around 9,500 women aged 18 or older were enrolled in Guanacaste, Costa Rica, during about 1992 to 1994 and were followed for six to seven years. A median age of about 30 years was observed in cases versus 38 to 40 in controls, and no significant differences in baseline characteristics were found. The roughly 27 controls were women who cleared a single incident HPV16 infection within 12 months without developing precancer or cancer. This exploratory proof-of-principle case-control study, nested within the Guanacaste HPV Natural History Study in Costa Rica, compared TCR repertoires among women with different cervical HPV16 outcomes. Quality controls consisted of five blinded duplicates per group, for a total of about 60 samples made up of 50 participants and some 10 replicates. Study-level results and caveats: Because of the cross-sectional design, the study could not determine whether the associations came before infection or resulted from infection, and neither effector/memory subsets nor HPV-specific T cells were isolated. Cases were distinguished from controls with an estimated AUC of around 0.85 by random forest classifiers combining richness and V gene abundances. TRBV6-7 relative abundance was lower in cases than in controls (roughly 0.12% versus 0.15%; Bonferroni P = 0.0008). Because T-cell numbers per sample were unknown, differences in richness could reflect varying T-cell content rather than repertoire biology. Across sequencing depths, CIN3+ cases showed significantly higher TCR repertoire richness than controls, but evenness did not differ between the groups.

This clonotype originated in a woman between 18 and 70 years old with a cervical HPV16 infection that either progressed to CIN3+ or cleared (not recorded which). Sequenced material: blood buffy coat. The chain is made from TRBV20-1 and TRBJ2-1; 11 central nucleotides agree with TRBD2. Incomplete CDR3 DNA: TGCAGTGCCCCTGGACTAGCGGGTTACAATGAG. It codes for CSAPGLAGYNE. The CDR3 in full is CSAPGLAGYNEQFF.